Reported below is one T cell receptor beta chain. This clone was detected a few times. Its target antigen remains unknown. There are no base qualities to consult, and no much larger clone falls within one base. The data are from a study of beta chain features in type 1 diabetes listed by TCRdb under 2018. In the study overall: Mean age, gender distribution, total cell number and subset yield did not differ between patients and healthy donors. A total of some 100,000,000 sorted cells were examined across all samples, and the number of cells per subset was strongly correlated with RNA yield. In the study, TCRB repertoires of sorted circulating CD4+ T cell subsets from recently diagnosed type 1 diabetes patients were compared with those of matched healthy donors. Regulatory and stem cell-like memory subsets were obtained from only 8 patients and roughly eight healthy donors, while naive and central memory subsets were obtained from all 28 donors.

V is pared back by 10 bases and J by 4 bases, with 8 bases lying between the germline termini. CDR1 and CDR2 were assigned from the germline V gene as SNHLY and FYNNEI. From cysteine to phenylalanine, the CDR3 is 11 amino acids long. The sequence is cut down to CDR3 DNA, 33 bases in frame from base 1. Each donor gave one peripheral blood draw, averaging roughly 100 mL, which was collected into heparinised tubes. Using a panel that included CD45RO, CCR7, CD25, CD127, CD95 and CD27, naive, central memory, regulatory and stem cell-like memory CD4+ T cells were sorted on a BD FACSAria II. Every sorted population had a purity above 95%. PBMCs were isolated right away by Lymphoprep density gradient centrifugation and were stained directly, without culture. So that batch effects would be minimized, each experiment stained and sorted samples in pairs, pairing one healthy donor with one patient. Beyond this particular receptor, the publication reports: Because cDNA rather than genomic DNA was sequenced, highly expressing activated cells could have been over-represented, although no difference in activation and CD3 levels was found between groups. PCR might favor shorter templates, but patient and control samples were amplified and corrected together, so any skew would affect both groups equally. In all four CD4+ subsets, TCRB CDR3 length was moderately but significantly shorter in type 1 diabetes patients. Patients with type 1 diabetes made fewer insertions and deleted more nucleotides at VDJ recombination sites, implying thymic rearrangement abnormalities. Naive, central memory and regulatory TCRB repertoires appeared to be more similar among patients than among healthy donors. HLA sub-analyses involved small numbers of individuals, so any influence of HLA type on TCRB rearrangement remained unresolved.

The entire isolated RNA was reverse transcribed using the High Capacity cDNA Reverse Transcription Kit, and thus expressed TCRB transcripts were sequenced. Deep immunoSEQ sequencing was performed on naive, central memory and regulatory T cell samples, with an average of around 3.4 million total reads per sample. After sorted cells were lysed in RLT buffer, RNA was extracted with DNase-treated RNeasy Micro or Mini kits, with the choice depending on cell number. Each cell subset was processed on its own to prevent cross-contamination, while patient and healthy donor samples were processed together. Using the immunoSEQ multiplex PCR, TCRB sequences were amplified from cDNA into 87-bp fragments spanning the CDR3 region. The amplicons were sequenced using the Illumina HiSeq platform. The paper's processing steps were these. PCR bias was computationally corrected using synthetic template baselines, reads within Hamming distance 2 were collapsed, and singletons that could not be merged were discarded. Reads were aligned against IMGT so that V, D and J genes, CDR3 length and insertions or deletions at six rearrangement sites could be assigned. Clonotype counts were normalized to sorted cell number within each subset before computing true diversity and Gini coefficients with the tcR R package. Repertoire sharing was quantified using the overlap coefficient calculated on TCRB nucleotide sequences. As a proxy for the pre-selection repertoire, out-of-frame TCRB sequences from naive cells were analyzed. The table comes from immuneACCESS by way of TCRdb, which keeps in-frame sequences with V and J called. Part of the clones is missing from these tables; in studies checked, under half for an unresolved V gene and the rest for unknown reasons. V, J and clone size reflect that table, while D and trimming were determined from the DNA. The sample records roughly 450,000 clones, over 9.5% of which are singletons. Jointly, the top ten make up less than 0.06% of the sample.

Sequenced material: naive CD4+ T cells from blood. The cell subset or site label, read with the paper, signifies: true naive CD4+ T cells. This clonotype was sampled from a woman between 18 and 29 years old in good health. The chain joins TRBV2 to TRBJ2-1, with the D gene uncertain. CDR3 loop: CAKTAYNEQFF. The nucleotides are TGTGCCAAAACCGCTTACAATGAGCAGTTCTTC.